These 7 T cell receptor beta chains were all obtained from the same sample, sequenced in a study of Ad26.COV2.S vaccination and SARS-CoV-2 variants. Treatment given: around 19 received Ad26.COV2.S at low or high dose, single or two shots; 5 received placebo; per-sample allocation not given. Sampling was done on day 63 after the first vaccine or placebo injection. Generated by immunoSEQ multiplex PCR, the TCRdb table keeps only in-frame clones and is missing some. The sample includes about 330,000 clones, about nine tenths of them seen just once. The sample was peripheral blood, taken in a trial of Ad26.COV2.S vaccine versus placebo. The receptors were sampled from a person between 18 and 65 years old who received the Ad26.COV2.S COVID-19 vaccine or a placebo.

V gene TRBV27 combines with J gene TRBJ2-7, with 10 bases identical to TRBD2. The germline gives CDR1 MNHEY, CDR2 SMNVEV (reference sequence). Trimming cost V 3 bases and J 2 bases; bases outside gene matches: 7. The CDR3 is made up of 16 amino acids. The CDR3 reads CASSFLAGETTYEQYF. CDR3 DNA: TGTGCCAGCAGTTTTCTAGCGGGGGAGACTACCTACGAGCAGTACTTC.

Only one count was recorded for this clone. The rearrangement joins TRBV3-1 (or the pseudogene TRBV3-2) to TRBJ2-4, with D perhaps TRBD2 (6 bases). The V gene's germline CDR1 is LGHDT and CDR2 YNNKEL (reference sequence). This CDR3 contains 18 residues. V was trimmed by 2 bases and J by 1 base, leaving 18 bases between them. The CDR3 coding sequence is TGTGCCAGCAGCCAACCCCTTGGCGGGGCCCATGCCAAAAACATTCAGTACTTC. It encodes CASSQPLGGAHAKNIQYF.

This chain connects TRBV7-2 to TRBJ1-1; no clear D. CDR3 length: 13 residues. Germline assignment: CDR1 SGHTA and CDR2 FQGNSA. The V end was cut by 3 bases, the J end by 5 bases, with 10 bases between. CDR3 loop: CASSFGRLTEAFF. The CDR3 region has the DNA TGTGCCAGCAGCTTCGGTAGGTTGACTGAAGCTTTCTTT.

This sequence joins TRBV7-9 and TRBJ1-2; 9 bases line up with TRBD1. The V and J ends lost 1 base and 8 bases, in that order; junction bases with no gene match: 5. There are 14 residues in the CDR3. Per the germline V gene, CDR1 is SEHNR and CDR2 is FQNEAQ (reference sequence). CDR3 DNA: TGTGCCAGCAGCTTAGGGACAGGGGTGAAAGGCTACACCTTC. It codes for CASSLGTGVKGYTF. Full variable domain (rest looked up from reference TRBV7-9 and TRBJ1-2): DTGVSQNPRHKITKRGQNVTFRCDPISEHNRLYWYRQTLGQGPEFLTYFQNEAQLEKSRLLSDRFSAERPKGSFSTLEIQRTEQGDSAMYLCASSLGTGVKGYTFGSGTRLTVV.

The V and J genes are TRBV12-3 or TRBV12-4 and TRBJ1-1; D remains ambiguous. Trimming left V 6 bases short and J 5 bases short, with 7 bases between. The CDR3 is made up of 11 amino acids. CDR3 residues: CASRSGTEAFF. In nucleotides, the CDR3 is TGTGCCAGCAGGAGTGGAACTGAAGCTTTCTTT.

V and J are TRBV10-1 and TRBJ2-7; possible D gene TRBD1, 5 bases. The CDR3 spans 15 residues. From germline, CDR1 is WNHNN and CDR2 SYGVQD (reference sequence). The V end was cut by 4 bases, the J end by 2 bases, with 15 bases between. DNA of the CDR3: TGCGCCAGCAGTGGGTTTAGGGGTGGTCCCTACGAGCAGTACGTC. This codes for CASSGFRGGPYEQYV.

Regarding this clone: The germline gene is not matched at one end of the junction; a read error may be the cause. V and J are TRBV5-1 and TRBJ1-6; TRBD1 might be the D (6 bases). Germline CDR1 and CDR2: SGHRS and YFSETQ. This CDR3 contains 14 residues. The chain's CDR3 is CASSLGQANSPLHF. The CDR3 nucleotides read TGCGCCAGCAGCTTGGGACAGGCCAATTCGCCCCTCCACTTT.